The rows below give T cell receptor beta chains drawn from one sample of a study of regulatory T cells in long-lasting Graves disease. Using its own MiXCR run on the multiplex PCR reads, TCRdb lists one record per CDR3 protein. Of roughly 530,000 distinct CDR3 sequences in the sample, around 15% were seen once. These data also featured in a second study, about T cells in Graves' hyperthyroidism and ophthalmopathy.

This sample comprised peripheral blood mononuclear cells (PBMCs), obtained at new diagnosis, from a patient treated with antithyroid drugs. The receptors originated from a middle-aged woman with Graves disease. Each CDR3 is given with its conserved first and last residue. D genes are given only for firm matches. For some rows the clone size is stated as once, few or many, or as a class when expanded; others skip it.

j_call | v_call | d_call | clone_size | cdr3_aa | cdr3_nt
TRBJ1-1 | TRBV9 | . | many | CASSVGGMAEAFF | TGTGCCAGCAGCGTAGGAGGTATGGCCGAAGCTTTCTTT
TRBJ1-5 | TRBV4-1 | . | few | CASSQGLAKGVQPQHF | TGCGCCAGCAGCCAAGGGTTGGCGAAGGGGGTCCAGCCCCAGCATTTT
TRBJ2-1 | TRBV7-3 | TRBD2 | many | CASSLWVRGASNEQFF | TGTGCCAGCAGCTTATGGGTGCGGGGGGCTTCCAATGAGCAGTTCTTC
TRBJ2-1 | TRBV5-1 | TRBD2 | many | CASSTSGGDYNEQFF | TGCGCCAGCAGCACTAGCGGGGGTGACTACAATGAGCAGTTCTTC
TRBJ2-5 | TRBV3-1 | . | many | CASSPARGRETQYF | TGTGCCAGCAGCCCAGCCAGGGGTCGAGAGACCCAGTACTTC
TRBJ1-1 | TRBV6-5 | . | . | CASSYDRGMNTEAFF | TGTGCCAGCAGTTACGATAGGGGAATGAACACTGAAGCTTTCTTT
TRBJ2-7 | TRBV12-3/TRBV12-4 | . | . | CASSPTWTSSYEQYF | TGTGCCAGCAGCCCGACGTGGACGAGCTCCTACGAGCAGTACTTC
TRBJ2-3 | TRBV2 | . | many | CASSVTRTDTQYF | TGTGCCAGCAGTGTTACTCGCACAGATACGCAGTATTTT
TRBJ2-7 | TRBV27 | . | many | CASSPGVGEQYF | TGTGCCAGCAGTCCGGGGGTCGGCGAGCAGTACTTC
TRBJ2-7 | TRBV14 | TRBD2 | many | CASSQESLAATYEQYF | TGTGCCAGCAGCCAAGAATCGCTAGCGGCTACTTACGAGCAGTACTTC
TRBJ1-2 | TRBV3-1 | . | few | CASSDFGQNRDGYTF | TGTGCCAGCAGCGATTTTGGGCAGAACAGGGATGGCTACACCTTC
TRBJ2-7 | TRBV5-1 | TRBD2 | many | CASSPTSGPPYEQYF | TGCGCCAGCAGCCCTACTAGCGGTCCCCCCTACGAGCAGTACTTC
TRBJ1-2 | TRBV2 | . | many | CASSGDGPYYGYTF | TGTGCCAGCAGTGGTGACGGACCATACTATGGCTACACCTTC
TRBJ2-2 | TRBV15 | . | few | CATSTSSPGELFF | TGTGCCACCAGCACCTCTAGCCCCGGGGAGCTGTTTTTT
TRBJ1-5 | TRBV30 | . | . | CAWRGRDNQPQHF | TGTGCCTGGAGGGGCAGGGACAATCAGCCCCAGCATTTT
TRBJ2-3 | TRBV7-2 | TRBD2 | many | CASSLKPSGGSGTDTQYF | TGTGCCAGCAGCTTAAAACCCAGCGGGGGTAGCGGCACAGATACGCAGTATTTT
TRBJ2-7 | TRBV2 | TRBD1 | . | CASSENLGTGSEQYF | TGTGCCAGCAGTGAGAACCTCGGGACAGGGTCCGAGCAGTACTTC
TRBJ2-5 | TRBV12-5 | . | many | CASGSDGQPQETQYF | TGTGCTAGTGGTTCCGACGGACAGCCACAAGAGACCCAGTACTTC
TRBJ2-7 | TRBV25-1 | . | few | CASRIGGSYEQYF | TGTGCCAGCAGAATTGGGGGTTCCTACGAGCAGTACTTC